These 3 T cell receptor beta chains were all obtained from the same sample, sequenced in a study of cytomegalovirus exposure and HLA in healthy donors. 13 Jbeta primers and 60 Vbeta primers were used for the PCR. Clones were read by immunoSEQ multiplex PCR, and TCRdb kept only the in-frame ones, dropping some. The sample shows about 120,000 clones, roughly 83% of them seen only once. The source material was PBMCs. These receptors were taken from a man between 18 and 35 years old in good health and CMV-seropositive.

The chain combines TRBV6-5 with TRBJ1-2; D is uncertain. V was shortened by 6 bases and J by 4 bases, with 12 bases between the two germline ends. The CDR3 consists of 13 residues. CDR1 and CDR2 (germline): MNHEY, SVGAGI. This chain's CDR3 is CASRAQTPYGYTF. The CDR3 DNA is TGTGCCAGCAGAGCCCAGACTCCCTATGGCTACACCTTC.

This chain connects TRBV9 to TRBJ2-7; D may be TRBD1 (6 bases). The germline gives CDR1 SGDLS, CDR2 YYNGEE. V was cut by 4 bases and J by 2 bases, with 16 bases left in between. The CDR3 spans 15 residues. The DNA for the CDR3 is TGTGCCAGCAGCCCAGGGGCGACAGCGCCCTACGAGCAGTACTTC. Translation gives CASSPGATAPYEQYF. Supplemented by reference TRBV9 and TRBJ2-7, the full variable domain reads DSGVTQTPKHLITATGQRVTLRCSPRSGDLSVYWYQQSLDQGLQFLIQYYNGEERAKGNILERFSAQQFPDLHSELNLSSLELGDSALYFCASSPGATAPYEQYFGPGTRLTVT.

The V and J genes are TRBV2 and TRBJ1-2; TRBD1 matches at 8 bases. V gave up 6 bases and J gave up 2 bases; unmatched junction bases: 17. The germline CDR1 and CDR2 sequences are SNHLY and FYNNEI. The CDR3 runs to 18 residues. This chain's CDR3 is CASSGRHRTGRANYGYTF. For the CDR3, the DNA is TGTGCCAGCAGCGGACGGCACAGGACAGGGAGGGCCAACTATGGCTACACCTTC.